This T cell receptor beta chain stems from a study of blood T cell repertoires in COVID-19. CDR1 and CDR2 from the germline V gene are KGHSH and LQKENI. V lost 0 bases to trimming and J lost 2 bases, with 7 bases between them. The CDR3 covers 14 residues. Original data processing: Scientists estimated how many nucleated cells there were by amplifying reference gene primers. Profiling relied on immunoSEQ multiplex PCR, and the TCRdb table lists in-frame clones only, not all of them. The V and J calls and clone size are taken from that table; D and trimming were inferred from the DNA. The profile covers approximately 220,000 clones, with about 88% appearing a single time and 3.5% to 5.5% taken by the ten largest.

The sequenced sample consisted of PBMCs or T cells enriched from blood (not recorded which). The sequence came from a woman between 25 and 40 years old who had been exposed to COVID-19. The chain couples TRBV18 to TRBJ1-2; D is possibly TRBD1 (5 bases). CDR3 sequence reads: CASSPPAGNYGYTF. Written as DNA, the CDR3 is TGTGCCAGCTCACCACCGGCAGGGAACTATGGCTACACCTTC.